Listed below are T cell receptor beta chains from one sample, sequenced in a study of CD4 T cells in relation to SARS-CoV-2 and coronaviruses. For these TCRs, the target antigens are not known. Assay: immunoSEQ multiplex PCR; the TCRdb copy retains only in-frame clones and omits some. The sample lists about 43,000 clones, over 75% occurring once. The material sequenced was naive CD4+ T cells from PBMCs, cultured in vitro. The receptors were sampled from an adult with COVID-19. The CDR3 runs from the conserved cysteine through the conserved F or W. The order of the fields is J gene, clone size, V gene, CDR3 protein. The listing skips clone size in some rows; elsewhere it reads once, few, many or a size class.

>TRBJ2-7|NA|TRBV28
CATQGYEQYF
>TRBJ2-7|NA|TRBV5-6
CASSLDLSGINHYEQYF
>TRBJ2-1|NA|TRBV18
CASSPPSPNNEQFF
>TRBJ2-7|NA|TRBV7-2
CASSLVGLVGEQYF
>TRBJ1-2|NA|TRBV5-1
CASSLVTGGDGYTF
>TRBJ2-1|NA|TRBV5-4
CASTARGGTSSYNEQFF
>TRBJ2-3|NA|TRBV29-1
CSAWRGTQYF
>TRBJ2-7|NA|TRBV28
CASSSGQGSYEQYF
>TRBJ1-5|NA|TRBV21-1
CASSTEYVSPRRHPNQPQHF
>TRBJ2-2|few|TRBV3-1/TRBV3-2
CASSQLAAGELFF
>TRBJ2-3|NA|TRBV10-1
CASSESKSWYGVTGGTDTQYF
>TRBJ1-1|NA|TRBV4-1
CASSPLSTGTEAFF
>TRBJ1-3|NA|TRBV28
CASSPFGGGNTIYF
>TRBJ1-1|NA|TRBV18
CASSPDSGINEAFF
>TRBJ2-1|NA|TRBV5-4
CASSGSLAGRYNEQFF